A single T cell receptor beta chain is shown here with its context. The antigen is not known. The record originates from a study of cytomegalovirus exposure and HLA in healthy donors. Clones were read by immunoSEQ multiplex PCR, and TCRdb kept only the in-frame ones, dropping some. Here the sample spans about 110,000 clones, around 95% being singletons. Study-level points and caveats: In the 120 validation repertoires, about 94% of cluster scores exceeded 0, per a later analysis. The study listed approximately 170 cytomegalovirus-associated TCR beta chains. For cytomegalovirus status, the classifier reportedly gave diagnoses with high specificity and sensitivity.

The sequence derives from a woman between 18 and 30 years old in good health and CMV-seronegative. The sample comprised PBMCs.

The CDR3 loop reads CASSQVSSPGNTIYF. CDR3 DNA sequence: TGTGCCAGCAGCCAAGTATCTTCTCCTGGAAACACCATATATTTT. V usage is TRBV14 and J usage is TRBJ1-3, with D unresolved. Germline CDR1 and CDR2: SGHDN and FVKESK. Trimming shortened V by 1 base and J by 2 bases, and 9 bases separated the two germline ends. This CDR3 has 15 residues.